This T cell receptor beta chain was sequenced during a study of cytomegalovirus exposure and HLA in healthy donors (dated by TCRdb to the late 2010s). Some background on the complete study: An earlier analysis of about 530 of the donors reported approximately 300 Gb of sequence data and 95 million to 140 million unique TCR beta sequences obtained from around 190 million T cells. The number of typed donors differed by locus: 629-630 for A, B, C, DRB1 and DQB1; roughly 510 for DQA1; 606 for DPA1; and around 450 for DPB1. Rather than drawing on any new phenotypic data, the later analysis identified candidate immune exposures from TCR beta sequences and the way those sequences occurred across donors. In an earlier analysis of roughly 580 of the donors, high-throughput TCR beta sequencing was used to judge whether each TCR beta V gene segment behaved as functional or pseudogenic. All discovery cohort repertoires had been generated on a single sequencing platform. Donor age, sex, ethnicity and CMV serostatus were compiled together with the repertoire data. About five DR-DQ haplotypes were treated as single units for association and clustering because of strong linkage in the cohort. An early release that covered fewer than 750 HLA-typed donors contained about 300 gigabases of sequencing data and 65 million to 100 million unique TCR sequences. Besides the first cohort of some 670 subjects, a separate validation cohort made up of 120 different subjects was used. The aim of the study was to test whether cataloging public T cell receptors could identify signatures of past pathogen exposure. Genome-wide SNP genotypes for about 55% of the roughly 670 donors were used in a later genetic analysis, which treated that subset as a discovery cohort. Among the approximately 420 genotyped donors, approximately 82% belonged to the genetic ancestry cluster associated with self-reported Caucasian donors. On average, around 240,000 unique TCR beta nucleotide sequences were sequenced per donor among 398 genotyped donors of the cohort, with about 19% of those sequences being non-productive. To study patterns of TCR occurrence, a later analysis re-analyzed previously published TCR beta repertoires from 700 or so donors and added high-resolution HLA genotyping. Using immunosequencing, the study profiled T cell repertoires from approximately 700 subjects and related those repertoires to cytomegalovirus serostatus. The study combined high-throughput TCR immunosequencing, statistical association of individual TCRs with disease status, and machine learning to predict cytomegalovirus infection status. HLA typing included class I and class II loci at four-digit resolution.

This clone has just a few counts. Its antigen specificity is not known. No quality values exist for individual bases; no much larger clone is one base distant. Points the paper makes about the study in general: Strong co-occurrence of HLA alleles, especially DR and DQ, made assigning TCR associations to individual alleles difficult. It was suggested by the authors that the approach could potentially be generalized to other disease states and immunological phenotypes. The study listed approximately 150 TCR beta chains as associated with cytomegalovirus. The only immune exposure information available for the cohort was CMV serostatus. In a later analysis, most CMV-associated TCR beta chains were found to appear HLA-restricted, with HLA associations seemingly driven largely by CMV exposure. A later analysis found that TCR association rates varied across HLA loci, with DRB1 alleles showing the most associated TCRs and HLA-C alleles the fewest. A later genetic analysis reported fewer N-insertions in productive TCRs among donors in an Asian-associated ancestry cluster than the roughly 700-donor mean. The classifier was reported to diagnose cytomegalovirus status with high specificity and sensitivity in both the original cohort and the validation cohort. A few of the identified cytomegalovirus-associated TCR beta chains were confirmed in vitro to be specific for cytomegalovirus antigens. Linkage disequilibrium might explain the correlated functional status among segregating V segments, but an unknown experimental factor could not be ruled out. An earlier analysis of 450 to 750 of the donors showed that most TCR beta V segments appeared in productive rearrangements either about 87% or about 30% of the time, which broadly matched IMGT annotations. In a later analysis, several top co-occurrence clusters were reported to appear linked to parvovirus B19, influenza, CMV and Epstein-Barr virus. A further reported finding was that TCR beta sequences accurately predicted the HLA-A and HLA-B alleles for most subjects in the first cohort. A later analysis found that HLA-associated TCR beta chains were more clonally expanded and had lower generation probabilities than equally common non-associated chains. HLA typing was unavailable for some donors at each locus, so association tests used only the typed subset. A later genetic analysis associated a missense DCLRE1C variant with V-gene and J-gene trimming of TCR beta chains, and an independent cohort replicated the association. The earlier analysis of 587 of the donors excluded around 17 rarely observed V segments, including chromosome 9 orphons, because counts were too low. The sequencing pipeline was judged likely to have produced a cluster of highly shared sequence variants as a technical artifact. This cohort had only TCR beta chains sequenced, and the lack of alpha or paired-chain data limited which features could be detected. Presence/absence analyses assumed roughly uniform sequencing depth across donors, an assumption that may not hold. Most TCR sequences were observed very rarely across donors, whereas some public TCRs were present in many individuals. Specific HLA alleles were associated with 16,951 TCR beta sequences at a false discovery rate of 0.05 in a later analysis. Some IMGT-functional V segments, including TRBV6-2 and TRBV6-3, could not be told apart with the 87-base-pair reads, so those segments were excluded.

The cohort consisted of 650 to 850 healthy bone marrow donors. At the time of sampling, all cohort members were nominally healthy, though unrecorded immune exposures were likely present. The donor was CMV seronegative and was included in the group of a few hundred seronegative cohort members. A peripheral blood sample was collected from each donor, and TCR beta sequencing was performed on peripheral blood mononuclear cells. The Qiagen DNeasy Blood Extraction Kit was used to extract genomic DNA from the blood cell samples. The V and J ends are trimmed by 6 bases and 0 bases, leaving 8 bases between them. Measured from the cysteine to the phenylalanine, the CDR3 is 14 residues long. Just CDR3 DNA is preserved here, 42 bases in frame from base 1. The germline V gene yields SNHLY for CDR1 and FYNNEI for CDR2. The library was generated by the immunoSEQ multiplex PCR assay. For the multiplex PCR, a mixture combining 60 forward primers for TCR Vbeta segments and 13 reverse primers for TCR Jbeta segments was used. Amplification of the CDR3 region of rearranged TCR beta genes was performed with a multiplex PCR assay on genomic DNA. The amplified TCR beta libraries were sequenced on the Illumina HiSeq System as 87-base-pair reads. The paper's data handling went like this. In a later analysis, roughly 80 million unique TCR beta chains were counted across the 500 to 850 repertoires, and around 10 million of these chains were shared by at least two donors. Raw reads were error-corrected and collapsed into unique sequences with a nearest-neighbor algorithm that merged closely related sequences to remove PCR and sequencing errors. To assign V, D and J gene segments, CDR3 sequences were aligned to IMGT reference sequences. For a sequence to be retained, at least a six-nucleotide match to both a V gene segment and a J gene segment was required. Rearrangements were classified as productive when the CDR3 lacked stop codons and remained in frame with V and J, and all other rearrangements were classified as non-productive. Following IMGT convention, CDR3 was defined as the stretch from the second conserved V-encoded cysteine to the conserved J-encoded phenylalanine. The earlier analysis of about 640 of the donors excluded any sequence lacking an unambiguous match to a single V gene segment. An earlier analysis of some 610 of the donors called V segments functional above 56.7% productive rearrangements and segregating when the between-donor standard deviation exceeded 5%. A statistical classification framework was built for diagnosing cytomegalovirus status from the catalog of TCR beta chain sequences. A later analysis assigned V and J genes by comparing TCR nucleotide sequences with IMGT/GENE-DB human TR gene sequences. Using the TCRdist pipeline, a later analysis assigned CDR3 sequences along with most-parsimonious VDJ recombination scenarios. In a later analysis, every TCR beta chain was defined by the combination of its CDR3 amino acid sequence and its V-gene family, and reads without a unique V-gene family were dropped. To address suspected cross-contamination and a sequencing artifact, a later analysis removed some 620 highly shared, low-generation-probability nucleotide sequences. In a later analysis, a clonal expansion index for each public chain was calculated from normalized within-repertoire ranks of inferred template counts. Generation probabilities in a later analysis came from a VDJ recombination model fitted to out-of-frame rearrangements, and those results were checked against IGoR. Hypergeometric tests were used in a later analysis to score TCR-TCR, TCR-HLA and TCR-CMV co-occurrence, with a repertoire-size bias correction applied to the TCR pairs. False discovery rates were estimated in a later analysis by permuting HLA or CMV assignments 20 times. In a later analysis, co-occurring TCRs were grouped with DBSCAN, and TCRdist sequence similarity was added when clustering was performed within HLA-allele-positive subsets. Co-occurrence clustering excluded repertoires with fewer than 30,000 or more than 120,000 public chains, plus five with anomalous nucleotide sharing. TCRdb holds this immuneACCESS table with in-frame rearrangements only. Some clones are missing; in checked studies, unresolved V genes explain under half, and the rest has no known cause. V and J calls and clone size are given by that table; D and trimming were obtained from the DNA. This sample comprises over 150,000 clones, 65% to 85% of them detected only once. Of the sample, 2.5% to 3% falls within the top ten clones.

This receptor was taken from a man aged 18 to 30 in good health and CMV-seronegative. The sequence joins TRBV2 to TRBJ2-2, and TRBD1 may be the D gene, going by 6 matching bases. Sample: PBMCs. The CDR3 protein: CASRGHTNTGELFF. In nucleotides, the sequence is TGTGCCAGCAGGGGACATACGAACACCGGGGAGCTGTTTTTT.